This T cell receptor beta chain was profiled in a study of OX40 agonist ivuxolimab in advanced cancers. About the study: Ivuxolimab is a fully human IgG2 antibody that activates OX40 (CD134). From roughly 20 to 85 years was the age range, with a mean of around 60 years, and 65% to 90% were male. Points from the study as a whole: The average count of expanded clones was higher among CD8+ T cells than among CD4+. There was clonal expansion of CD4+ and CD8+ blood T cells by week 6 at 0.1 to 3.0 mg/kg.

Note on this clone: Antigen unknown.

The germline gives CDR1 GTSNPN, CDR2 SVGIG (reference sequence). V shed 1 base and J shed 7 bases, with 8 bases lying between them. This CDR3 is built from 13 residues. The table came from immunoSEQ multiplex PCR; TCRdb's copy has only in-frame clones and leaves some out. Seen here are about 32,000 clones, 84% observed once, and the top ten hold 15% to 20%. The rearrangement uses TRBV30 and TRBJ1-6; D gene ambiguous. The source is an adult with an advanced solid tumor such as melanoma, head and neck, liver or kidney cancer. Sequencing used CD4+ or CD8+ T cells sorted from blood, obtained in a trial of the OX40 agonist ivuxolimab. This CDR3 is CAWSDTGNSPLHF. CDR3 coding DNA: TGTGCCTGGAGTGATACTGGGAATTCACCCCTCCACTTT.